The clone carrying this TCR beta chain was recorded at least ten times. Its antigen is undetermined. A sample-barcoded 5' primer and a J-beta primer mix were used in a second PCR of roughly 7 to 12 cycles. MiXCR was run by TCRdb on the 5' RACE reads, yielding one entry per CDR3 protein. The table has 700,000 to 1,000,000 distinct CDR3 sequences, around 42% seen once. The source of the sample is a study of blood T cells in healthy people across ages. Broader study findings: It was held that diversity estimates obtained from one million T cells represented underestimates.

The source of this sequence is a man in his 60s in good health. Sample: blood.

Here the CDR3 DNA reads TGCAGTGCTAGAGCGGTGACACCGGCCCATGAGCAGTTCTTC. This codes for CSARAVTPAHEQFF. The V and J genes are TRBV20-1 and TRBJ2-1; D gene ambiguous. CDR1 is DFQATT, CDR2 SNEGSKA, per germline (reference sequence). There are 14 residues in the CDR3. Trimming shortened V by 1 base and J by 8 bases, and 15 bases separated the two germline ends.